This T cell receptor beta chain was obtained from a study of T-cell memory formation after mild COVID-19. One entry per CDR3 protein results from TCRdb running MiXCR on the 5' RACE reads. The sample comprises around 390,000 distinct CDR3 sequences, around a sixth of which are singletons, and around a fifth rests with the top ten. Study-wide findings and caveats: CM and EM subsets held most contracting CD4+ clones; EMRA held CD8+ ones. Clones shrinking from day 15 to 85 showed even CD4/CD8 mixes; later expanders tilted CD4+. Several responding clones turned up in pre-infection memory, indicating that cross-reactive memory may have taken part.

A word on this clonotype: Its specificity is unknown.

The CDR3 runs to 15 residues. V gave up 8 bases and J gave up 7 bases, with 20 bases separating them. From germline, CDR1 is SGHTA and CDR2 FQGNSA. This sequence joins TRBV7-2 and TRBJ1-4, with D possibly TRBD1 on 6 matching bases. Sequencing was carried out using PBMCs or a T cell subset sorted from them (not recorded which). The sequence derives from a man aged 18 to 35 who had mild COVID-19 (a few samples of this study predate the infection). Cell type and time point are not known. The CDR3 here is CASGPGTTWGEKLFF. CDR3 DNA: TGTGCCAGCGGACCGGGGACAACATGGGGTGAAAAACTGTTTTTT.